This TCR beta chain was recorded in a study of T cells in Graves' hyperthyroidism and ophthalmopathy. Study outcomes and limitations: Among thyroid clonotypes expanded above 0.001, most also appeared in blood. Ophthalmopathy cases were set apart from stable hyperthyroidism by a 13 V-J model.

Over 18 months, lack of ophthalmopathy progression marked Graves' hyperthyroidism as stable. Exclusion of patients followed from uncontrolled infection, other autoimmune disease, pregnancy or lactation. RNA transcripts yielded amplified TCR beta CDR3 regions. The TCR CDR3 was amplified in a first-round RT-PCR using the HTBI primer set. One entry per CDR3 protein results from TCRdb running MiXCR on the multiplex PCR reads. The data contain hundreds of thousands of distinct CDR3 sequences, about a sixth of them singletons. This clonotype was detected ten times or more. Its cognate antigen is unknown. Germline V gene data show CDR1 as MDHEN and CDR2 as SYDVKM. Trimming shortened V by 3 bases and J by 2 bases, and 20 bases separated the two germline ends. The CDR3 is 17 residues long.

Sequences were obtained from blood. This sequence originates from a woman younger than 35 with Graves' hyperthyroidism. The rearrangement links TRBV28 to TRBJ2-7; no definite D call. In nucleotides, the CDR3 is TGTGCCAGCAGTTTTGGATGGTCCAGGCCAACCACCTACGAGCAGTACTTC. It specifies CASSFGWSRPTTYEQYF. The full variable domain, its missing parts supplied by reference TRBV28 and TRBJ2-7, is DVKVTQSSRYLVKRTGEKVFLECVQDMDHENMFWYRQDPGLGLRLIYFSYDVKMKEKGDIPEGYSVSREKKERFSLILESASTNQTSMYLCASSFGWSRPTTYEQYFGPGTRLTVT.